This T cell receptor beta chain was documented in a study of shared clonotypes between healthy human individuals. This CDR3 comprises 14 residues. The germline V and J ends were trimmed by 5 bases and 1 base, with 11 bases remaining between them. Looked up from germline, CDR1 is SEHNR and CDR2 is FQNEAQ (reference sequence). Only in-frame clones appear in the TCRdb table, and some are missing; sequencing was by immunoSEQ multiplex PCR. The table has over a million clones, about 96% seen once; the top ten hold roughly 1.2%. This sequence joins TRBV7-9 and TRBJ1-1, with TRBD1 as a possible D gene (6 bases). The sequence derives from a man aged 30-40 years in good health. The source material was naive CD4+ T cells sorted from blood. Described subset: CD45RA+ positively selected. CDR3 residues: CASSKPRGNTEAFF. CDR3 nucleotides: TGTGCCAGCAGCAAACCCAGGGGGAACACTGAAGCTTTCTTT.